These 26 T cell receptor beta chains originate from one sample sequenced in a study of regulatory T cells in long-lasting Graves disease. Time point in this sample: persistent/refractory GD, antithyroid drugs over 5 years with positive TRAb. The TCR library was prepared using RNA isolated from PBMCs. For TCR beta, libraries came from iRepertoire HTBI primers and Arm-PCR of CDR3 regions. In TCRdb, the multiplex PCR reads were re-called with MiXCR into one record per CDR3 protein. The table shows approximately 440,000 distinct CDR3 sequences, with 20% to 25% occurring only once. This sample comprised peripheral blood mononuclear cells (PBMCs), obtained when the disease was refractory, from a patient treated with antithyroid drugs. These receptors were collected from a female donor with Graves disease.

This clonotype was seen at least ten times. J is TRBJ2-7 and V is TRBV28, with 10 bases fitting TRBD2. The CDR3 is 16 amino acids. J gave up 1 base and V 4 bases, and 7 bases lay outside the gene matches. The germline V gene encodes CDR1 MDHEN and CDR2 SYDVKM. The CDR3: CASSSFPTSGSYEQYF. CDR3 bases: TGTGCCAGCAGTTCTTTCCCGACTAGCGGGTCCTACGAGCAGTACTTC. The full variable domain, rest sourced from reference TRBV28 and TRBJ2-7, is DVKVTQSSRYLVKRTGEKVFLECVQDMDHENMFWYRQDPGLGLRLIYFSYDVKMKEKGDIPEGYSVSREKKERFSLILESASTNQTSMYLCASSSFPTSGSYEQYFGPGTRLTVT.

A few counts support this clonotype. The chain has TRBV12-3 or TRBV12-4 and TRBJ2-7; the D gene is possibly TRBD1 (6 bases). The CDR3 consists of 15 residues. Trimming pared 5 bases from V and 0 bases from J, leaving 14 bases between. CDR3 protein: CASSPSRGLSYEQYF. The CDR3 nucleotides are TGTGCCAGCAGTCCGTCCAGGGGCCTCTCCTACGAGCAGTACTTC.

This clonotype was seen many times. The CDR3 loop is CASSEAMRRGEAFF. The DNA for the CDR3 is TGTGCCAGCAGTGAAGCCATGCGGCGCGGAGAAGCTTTCTTT. The rearrangement joins TRBV2 to TRBJ1-1; D unresolved. V lost 0 bases to trimming and J lost 8 bases, with 13 bases between them. Germline values: CDR1 SNHLY, CDR2 FYNNEI. CDR3 size: 14 residues.

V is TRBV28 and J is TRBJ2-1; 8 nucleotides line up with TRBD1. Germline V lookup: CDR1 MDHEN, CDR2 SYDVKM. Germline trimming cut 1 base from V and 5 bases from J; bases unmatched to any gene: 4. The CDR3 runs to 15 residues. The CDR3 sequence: CASSLLVTGDNEQFF. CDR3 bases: TGTGCCAGCAGTTTATTGGTGACAGGGGACAATGAGCAGTTCTTC.

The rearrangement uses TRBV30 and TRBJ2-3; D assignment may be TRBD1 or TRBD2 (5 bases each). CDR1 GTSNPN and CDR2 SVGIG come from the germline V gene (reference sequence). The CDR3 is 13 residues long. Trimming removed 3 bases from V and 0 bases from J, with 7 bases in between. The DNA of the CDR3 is TGTGCCTGGAGGGGGGACAGCACAGATACGCAGTATTTT. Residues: CAWRGDSTDTQYF.

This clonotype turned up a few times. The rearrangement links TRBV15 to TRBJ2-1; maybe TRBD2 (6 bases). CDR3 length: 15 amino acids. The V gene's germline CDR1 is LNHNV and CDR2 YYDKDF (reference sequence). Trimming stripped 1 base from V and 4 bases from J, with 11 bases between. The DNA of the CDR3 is TGTGCCACCAGCAGAGTAGAGGAGGGTTACAATGAGCAGTTCTTC. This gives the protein CATSRVEEGYNEQFF.

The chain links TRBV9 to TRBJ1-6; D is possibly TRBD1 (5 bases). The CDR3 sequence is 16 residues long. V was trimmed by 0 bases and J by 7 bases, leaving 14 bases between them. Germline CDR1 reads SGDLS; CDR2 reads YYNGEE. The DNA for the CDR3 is TGTGCCAGCAGCGTAGGGGGGAAGGGGAGAAATTCACCCCTCCACTTT. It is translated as CASSVGGKGRNSPLHF.

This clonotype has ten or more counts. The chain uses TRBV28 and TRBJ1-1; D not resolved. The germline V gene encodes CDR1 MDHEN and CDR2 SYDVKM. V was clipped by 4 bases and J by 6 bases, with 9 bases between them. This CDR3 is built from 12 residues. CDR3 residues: CASSSTPAEAFF. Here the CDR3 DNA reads TGTGCCAGCAGTTCCACACCGGCTGAAGCTTTCTTT.

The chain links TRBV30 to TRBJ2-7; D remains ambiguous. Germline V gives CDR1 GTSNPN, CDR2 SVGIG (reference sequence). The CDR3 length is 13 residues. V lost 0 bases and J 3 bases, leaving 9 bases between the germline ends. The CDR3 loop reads CAWSVGQLYEQYF. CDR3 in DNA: TGTGCCTGGAGTGTTGGGCAACTCTACGAGCAGTACTTC. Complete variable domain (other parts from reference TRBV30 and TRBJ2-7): SQTIHQWPATLVQPVGSPLSLECTVEGTSNPNLYWYRQAAGRGLQLLFYSVGIGQISSEVPQNLSASRPQDRQFILSSKKLLLSDSGFYLCAWSVGQLYEQYFGPGTRLTVT.

The CDR3 DNA reads TGCAGTGCCCAGGGGTCGAGCTCCTACGAGCAGTACTTC. Translated, it gives CSAQGSSSYEQYF. The V and J genes are TRBV20-1 and TRBJ2-7; weak D call: TRBD1 (6 bases). The germline CDR1 and CDR2 sequences are DFQATT and SNEGSKA (reference sequence). The CDR3 is 13 amino acids. Trimming shortened V by 6 bases and J by 0 bases, and 12 bases separated the two germline ends.

The CDR3 bases are TGTGCCAGCAGTAGAACAGGGGGCCAAGACTACGAGCAGTACTTC. Its protein product is CASSRTGGQDYEQYF. The chain combines TRBV6-2 or TRBV6-3 with TRBJ2-7; 9 bases are a match to TRBD1. Trimming cost V 5 bases and J 3 bases; bases outside gene matches: 8. The CDR3 is made up of 15 amino acids. The germline CDR1 and CDR2 sequences are MNHEY and SVGEGT.

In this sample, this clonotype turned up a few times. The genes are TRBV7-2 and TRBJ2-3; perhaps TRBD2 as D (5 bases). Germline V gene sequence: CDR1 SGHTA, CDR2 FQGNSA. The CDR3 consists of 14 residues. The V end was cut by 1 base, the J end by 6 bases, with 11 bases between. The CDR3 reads CASSLEGRRDTQYF. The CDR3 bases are TGTGCCAGCAGCTTAGAAGGGAGACGGGATACGCAGTATTTT.

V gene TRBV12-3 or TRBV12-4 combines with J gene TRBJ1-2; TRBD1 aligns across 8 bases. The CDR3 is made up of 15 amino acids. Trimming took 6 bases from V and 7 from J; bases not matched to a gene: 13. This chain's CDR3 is CASRPGQVIVGGYTF. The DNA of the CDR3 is TGTGCCAGCAGACCGGGACAGGTTATCGTCGGTGGCTACACCTTC.

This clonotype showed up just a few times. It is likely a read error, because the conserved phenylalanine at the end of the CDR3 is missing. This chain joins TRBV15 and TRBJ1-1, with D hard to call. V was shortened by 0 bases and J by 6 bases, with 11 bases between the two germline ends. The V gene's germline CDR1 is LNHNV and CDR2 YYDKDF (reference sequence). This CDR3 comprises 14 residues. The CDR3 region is CATSRDIQSSEAFL. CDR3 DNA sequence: TGTGCCACCAGCAGAGATATTCAGTCGTCTGAAGCTTTCCTT.

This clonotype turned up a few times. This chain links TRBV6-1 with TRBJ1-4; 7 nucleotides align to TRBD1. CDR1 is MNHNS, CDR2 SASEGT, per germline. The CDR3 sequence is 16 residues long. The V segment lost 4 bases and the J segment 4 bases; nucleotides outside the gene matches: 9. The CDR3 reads CASSATSGTDNEKLFF. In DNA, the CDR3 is TGTGCCAGCAGTGCAACTTCCGGGACAGATAATGAAAAACTGTTTTTT.

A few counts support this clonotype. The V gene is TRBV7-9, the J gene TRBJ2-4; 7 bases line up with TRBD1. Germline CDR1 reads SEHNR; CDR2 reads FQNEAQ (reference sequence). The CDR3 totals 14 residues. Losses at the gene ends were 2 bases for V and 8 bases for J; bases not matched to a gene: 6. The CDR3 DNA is TGTGCCAGCAGCTTAATACAGGGGCCTGACATTCAGTACTTC. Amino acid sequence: CASSLIQGPDIQYF.

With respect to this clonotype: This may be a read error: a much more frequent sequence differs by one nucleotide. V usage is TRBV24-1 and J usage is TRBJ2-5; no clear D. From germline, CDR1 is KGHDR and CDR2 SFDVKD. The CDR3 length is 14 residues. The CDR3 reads CATSAERNQKTQYF. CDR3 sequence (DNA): TGTGCCACCTCGGCGGAGAGGAACCAAAAGACCCAGTACTTC.

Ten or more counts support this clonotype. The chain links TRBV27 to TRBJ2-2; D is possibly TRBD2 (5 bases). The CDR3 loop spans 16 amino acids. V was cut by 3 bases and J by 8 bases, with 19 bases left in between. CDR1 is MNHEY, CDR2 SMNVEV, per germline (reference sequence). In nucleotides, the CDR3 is TGTGCCAGCAGTTTGACGGGCAAAACGGGATGGGGGGAGCTGTTTTTT. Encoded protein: CASSLTGKTGWGELFF.

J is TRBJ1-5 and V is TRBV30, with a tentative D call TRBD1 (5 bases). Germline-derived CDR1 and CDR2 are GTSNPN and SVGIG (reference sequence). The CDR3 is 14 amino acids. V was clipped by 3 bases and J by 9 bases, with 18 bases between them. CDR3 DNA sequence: TGTGCCTGGAGGCCCCGGGGCCGCTATTCGCCCCAGCATTTT. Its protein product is CAWRPRGRYSPQHF.

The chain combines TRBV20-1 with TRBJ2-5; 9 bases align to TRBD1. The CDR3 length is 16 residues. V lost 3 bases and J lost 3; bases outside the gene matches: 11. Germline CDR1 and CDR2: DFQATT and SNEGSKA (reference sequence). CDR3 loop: CSAREPGTGWEETQYF. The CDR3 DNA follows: TGCAGTGCTAGGGAGCCCGGGACAGGGTGGGAAGAGACCCAGTACTTC.

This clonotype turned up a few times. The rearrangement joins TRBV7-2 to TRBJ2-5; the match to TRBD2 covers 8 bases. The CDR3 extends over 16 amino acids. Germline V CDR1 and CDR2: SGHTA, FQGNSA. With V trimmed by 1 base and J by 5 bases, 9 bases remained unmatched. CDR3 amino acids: CASSLGSREGSETQYF. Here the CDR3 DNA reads TGTGCCAGCAGCTTAGGAAGTCGGGAGGGCTCTGAGACCCAGTACTTC.

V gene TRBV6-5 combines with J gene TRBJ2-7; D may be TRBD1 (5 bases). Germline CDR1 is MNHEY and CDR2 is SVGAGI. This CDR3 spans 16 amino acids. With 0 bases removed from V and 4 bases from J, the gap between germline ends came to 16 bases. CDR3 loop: CASSYSDPFTGYEQYF. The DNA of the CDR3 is TGTGCCAGCAGTTACTCGGACCCCTTTACAGGATACGAGCAGTACTTC.

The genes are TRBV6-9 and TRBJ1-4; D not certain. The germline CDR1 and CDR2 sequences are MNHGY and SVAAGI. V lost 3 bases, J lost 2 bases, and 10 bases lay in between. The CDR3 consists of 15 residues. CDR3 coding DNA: TGTGCCAGCAGTTACTTGAGGGCCACTAATGAAAAACTGTTTTTT. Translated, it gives CASSYLRATNEKLFF.

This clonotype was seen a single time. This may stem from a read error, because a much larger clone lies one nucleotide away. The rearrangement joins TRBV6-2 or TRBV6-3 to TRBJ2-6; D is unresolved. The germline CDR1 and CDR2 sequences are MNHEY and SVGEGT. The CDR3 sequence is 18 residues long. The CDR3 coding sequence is TGTGCCAACAGTTACAAGACACGGAGAAGCTCTGGGGCCAACGTCCTGACTTTC. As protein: CANSYKTRRSSGANVLTF.

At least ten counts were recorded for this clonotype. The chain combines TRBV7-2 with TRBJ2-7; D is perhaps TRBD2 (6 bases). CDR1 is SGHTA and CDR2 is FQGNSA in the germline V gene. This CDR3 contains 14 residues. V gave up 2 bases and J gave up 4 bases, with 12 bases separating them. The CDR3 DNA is TGTGCCAGCAGCTTAAGGACTACGATGTACGAGCAGTACTTC. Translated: CASSLRTTMYEQYF.

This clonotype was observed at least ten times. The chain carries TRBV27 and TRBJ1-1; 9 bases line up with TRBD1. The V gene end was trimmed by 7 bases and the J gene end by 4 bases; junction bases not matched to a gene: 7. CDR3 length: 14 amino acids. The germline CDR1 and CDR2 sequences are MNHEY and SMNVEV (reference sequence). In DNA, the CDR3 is TGTGCCAGCAAATTACAGGGGGCAAGCACTGAAGCTTTCTTT. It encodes CASKLQGASTEAFF.